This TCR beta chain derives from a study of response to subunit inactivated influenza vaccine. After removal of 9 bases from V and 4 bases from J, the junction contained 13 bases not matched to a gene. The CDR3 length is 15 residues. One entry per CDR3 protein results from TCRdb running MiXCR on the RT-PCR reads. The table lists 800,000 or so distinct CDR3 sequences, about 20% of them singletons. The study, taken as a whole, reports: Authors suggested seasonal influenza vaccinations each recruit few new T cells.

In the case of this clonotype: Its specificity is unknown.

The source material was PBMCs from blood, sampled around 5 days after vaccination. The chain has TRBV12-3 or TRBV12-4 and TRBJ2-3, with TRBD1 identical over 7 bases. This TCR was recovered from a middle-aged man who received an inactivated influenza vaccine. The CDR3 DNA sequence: TGTGCCAGTACGGAAGGGGGCACTACACCAGATACGCAGTATTTT. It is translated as CASTEGGTTPDTQYF.